This is a list of T cell receptor beta chains from one sample in a study of CD8+CD57+ T cells in acquired aplastic anemia. TCRdb analysed the reads with MiXCR anew, one entry per CDR3 protein. The sample has about 260,000 distinct CDR3 sequences, around 82% seen once; the top ten hold 35% to 50%. Sequenced input: sorted CD4+, CD8+, or CD8+CD57+ T cells (not recorded which) from PBMCs. These receptors were collected from a human donor with aplastic anemia. Each CDR3 is given without its conserved first and last residue. D genes are given only for firm matches.

TRBJ1-1	TRBV7-3	-	ASSIDPKADEDAF
TRBJ1-2	TRBV7-3	-	ASSEDRLFAYGYT
TRBJ1-2	TRBV7-8	TRBD1	ASSLDDRVDGYT
TRBJ1-6	TRBV2	-	ASGGTPVVLNTQVH
TRBJ2-1	TRBV7-9	-	ASSLDLTYNEEY
TRBJ1-2	TRBV4-1	-	ASSQQQGGYT
TRBJ2-3	TRBV5-5	-	ASGYASTDTQY
TRBJ1-2	TRBV5-6	-	ASSLGGEHT
TRBJ2-3	TRBV5-5	-	ASSFGGGPTDTQY
TRBJ1-5	TRBV11-3	-	ASTIQATANQPQH
TRBJ1-2	TRBV7-9	-	ASSYGEATQYF
-	TRBV2	-	AYEVAAYHENQF
TRBJ2-3	TRBV5-4	-	ASSFTGASSDTQY
TRBJ1-5	TRBV5-1	-	ASSAGLATEPQH
TRBJ1-1	TRBV7-9	TRBD1	ASSFQMSGDSDEF
TRBJ2-3	TRBV25-1	TRBD2	ATSPSGSPDTQY
TRBJ1-2	TRBV7-3	-	ASSNQRGTQYVGT
TRBJ1-2	TRBV7-8	-	ASSGEGGPDTQYT
TRBJ2-3	TRBV7-9	TRBD2	ASGDGGSGGSY
TRBJ2-3	TRBV7-9	-	ASSSLRRGGNDEY
TRBJ1-2	TRBV7-6	-	ASSIGDGGLDFGYT
TRBJ2-1	TRBV24-1	TRBD2	ATSDLDGLAGNEQF
TRBJ2-7	TRBV4-1	TRBD1	ASRDAGGGSNYEQY
TRBJ2-4	TRBV5-8	-	ASSLARDIQY
TRBJ2-4	TRBV5-5	TRBD2	ASSSREGGVDIQY
TRBJ2-3	TRBV7-9	-	ASSLAMTRGTQY
-	TRBV2	-	ASADGANQTQY
TRBJ1-1	TRBV7-2	TRBD1	ASSLHPNGTADAL
TRBJ1-2	TRBV2	-	ASGQGVAGGQN
TRBJ2-5	TRBV7-3	-	ASSTRDGVLGTQY
TRBJ1-1	TRBV4-3	-	ASSPRHGFEAF
TRBJ2-1	TRBV2	TRBD2	ASREGLADSLS
TRBJ2-1	TRBV4-3	TRBD1	DSSQEGQLDEQF
TRBJ1-1	TRBV7-9	-	ASSGAAGDTEAFF
TRBJ2-3	TRBV7-8	TRBD1	ASGLGGTDAKY
-	TRBV7-3	-	ASSLARRPTEAF
-	TRBV10-3	TRBD2	AISLGSGEAEQF
TRBJ2-1	TRBV7-9	-	ASSLGGGYGANVQF
TRBJ1-1	TRBV20-1	TRBD1	SANYRGREAF
TRBJ1-4	TRBV7-9	-	ASSLPRFNEQFYLF
TRBJ2-3	TRBV7-9	-	ASSFQGGPDTQY
TRBJ2-6	TRBV7-8	-	ASSLAGGHDTKYLT
TRBJ2-3	TRBV9	-	ASRVAGGTQYFD
TRBJ2-5	TRBV5-1	-	ASSRGSGQGTQY
TRBJ1-1	TRBV19	-	ASSIPGQTEAF
TRBJ2-7	TRBV20-1	-	SAEVGEGARPYEQY
TRBJ2-3	TRBV5-6	-	ASSFPGHTQY
TRBJ2-1	TRBV7-9	-	ASSRDGGSNYGYF
TRBJ2-7	TRBV7-8	-	ASSLPEGPLTQYY
TRBJ2-7	TRBV2	-	ASRYRDIAYEQY
TRBJ1-6	TRBV11-3	-	ASSLDSAAYNSPLH
TRBJ2-1	TRBV10-3	TRBD2	AISEGTSNEQF
TRBJ2-5	TRBV20-1	TRBD2	SATRLAGVQETQY
TRBJ1-1	TRBV7-8	-	ASSLEGGGDTQSF
TRBJ2-2	TRBV9	-	ASSLGLGGLF
TRBJ2-7	TRBV2	-	ASADGGTHTQY
TRBJ2-1	TRBV7-9	-	ASSSTEGTEAFFQF
-	TRBV2	TRBD2	TSFAGGLHKQF
TRBJ1-2	TRBV9	TRBD1	ASRGGQGLNYGDT
TRBJ2-2	TRBV19	-	ASSISDTGELF